The rows below give T cell receptor beta chains drawn from one sample of a study of blood T cell repertoires in COVID-19. Here immunoSEQ multiplex PCR was the method, and the copy in TCRdb shows in-frame clones only, minus some. The sample shows approximately 210,000 clones, around four fifths of them seen only once. The sequenced sample consisted of peripheral blood. The receptors were gathered from a woman aged 45-65 years with acute or convalescent COVID-19. Each CDR3 is given with its conserved first and last residue. D genes are given only for firm matches. The size entry is marked missing in some rows and otherwise reads once, few, many or a size class.

CDR3,DNA,J,D,V,size
CASSLGGRETQYF,TGTGCCAGCAGCTTGGGCGGTAGGGAGACCCAGTACTTC,TRBJ2-5,.,TRBV5-8,.
CASSLIAGGTPYEQYF,TGTGCCAGCAGTCTAATAGCGGGAGGCACTCCCTACGAGCAGTACTTC,TRBJ2-7,TRBD2,TRBV7-2,.
CASSYRGGRNTEAFF,TGTGCCAGCAGTTACCGGGGGGGAAGGAACACTGAAGCTTTCTTT,TRBJ1-1,.,TRBV6-2/TRBV6-3,.
CASTVPGQARGYGYTF,TGTGCCAGCACCGTTCCAGGACAGGCTAGAGGGTATGGCTACACCTTC,TRBJ1-2,TRBD1,TRBV28,once
CASSMDRTYEQYF,TGTGCCAGCAGCATGGACAGGACCTACGAGCAGTACTTC,TRBJ2-7,TRBD1,TRBV28,.
CASSDFANQPQHF,TGTGCCAGCAGTGATTTTGCGAATCAGCCCCAGCATTTT,TRBJ1-5,.,TRBV2,few
CASTEGTGVEQYF,TGTGCCAGCACTGAGGGGACAGGCGTCGAGCAGTACTTC,TRBJ2-7,TRBD1,TRBV28,.
CASRWGTGSEAFF,TGTGCCAGTAGGTGGGGGACAGGTTCTGAAGCTTTCTTT,TRBJ1-1,TRBD1,TRBV19,.
CATSRPGGYEQYF,TGTGCCACCAGCAGACCTGGGGGGTACGAGCAGTACTTC,TRBJ2-7,.,TRBV15,.
CASSTIAFSYNEQFF,TGTGCCAGCAGTACAATAGCGTTTTCCTACAATGAGCAGTTCTTC,TRBJ2-1,.,TRBV14,once
CASSVGGLAGGTGELFF,TGTGCCAGCAGCGTCGGGGGACTAGCGGGAGGTACCGGGGAGCTGTTTTTT,TRBJ2-2,TRBD2,TRBV9,.
CASSQERGLAGTGANVLTF,TGTGCCAGCAGCCAAGAACGCGGTCTAGCGGGAACCGGGGCCAACGTCCTGACTTTC,TRBJ2-6,TRBD2,TRBV3-1/TRBV3-2,few
CAWSGRGSGANVLTF,TGTGCCTGGAGTGGTAGGGGCTCTGGGGCCAACGTCCTGACTTTC,TRBJ2-6,.,TRBV30,.
CSVLRGGGVRETQYF,TGCAGCGTGCTAAGAGGGGGCGGGGTACGGGAGACCCAGTACTTC,TRBJ2-5,.,TRBV29-1,.
CASRQGAPKNIQYF,TGTGCCAGCAGACAGGGGGCGCCCAAAAACATTCAGTACTTC,TRBJ2-4,TRBD1,TRBV28,.
CASSPGGGGGRQPQHF,TGTGCCAGCAGTCCGGGGGGGGGCGGCGGTCGGCAGCCCCAGCATTTT,TRBJ1-5,.,TRBV28,.
CAWRSTLVPGQGTGELFF,TGTGCCTGGAGGTCCACACTTGTGCCGGGCCAGGGGACCGGGGAGCTGTTTTTT,TRBJ2-2,.,TRBV30,.
CASSVEVGGPGETQYF,TGTGCCAGCAGCGTAGAAGTAGGTGGGCCAGGGGAGACCCAGTACTTC,TRBJ2-5,.,TRBV9,.
CASSSRTSGLGEQYF,TGTGCCAGCAGTTCCCGGACTAGCGGGCTCGGAGAGCAGTACTTC,TRBJ2-7,TRBD2,TRBV28,.
CASSVNSGYEQFF,TGTGCCAGCAGCGTAAACTCCGGGTATGAGCAGTTCTTC,TRBJ2-1,.,TRBV7-3,.
CATSDKTATYEQYF,TGTGCCACCAGTGATAAGACAGCGACCTACGAGCAGTACTTC,TRBJ2-7,.,TRBV24-1,.
CASSKDPDRGGETQYF,TGTGCCAGCAGCAAAGATCCGGACAGGGGAGGAGAGACCCAGTACTTC,TRBJ2-5,.,TRBV21-1,.
CASSLVSSWNEQFF,TGCGCCAGCAGCTTGGTTTCTAGCTGGAATGAGCAGTTCTTC,TRBJ2-1,.,TRBV5-1,.
CASRDRLDSGNTIYF,TGTGCCAGCAGAGACCGACTGGACTCCGGAAACACCATATATTTT,TRBJ1-3,.,TRBV6-6,.
CASSLGGLNSYNEQFF,TGTGCCAGCAGCTTGGGAGGACTGAACTCGTACAATGAGCAGTTCTTC,TRBJ2-1,.,TRBV5-5,.
CASSYAASPAKNIQYF,TGTGCCAGCAGTTACGCCGCTAGCCCAGCCAAAAACATTCAGTACTTC,TRBJ2-4,.,TRBV6-2/TRBV6-3,.
CASLYRRTSNQPQHF,TGCGCCTCCCTGTACAGGCGTACTAGCAATCAGCCCCAGCATTTT,TRBJ1-5,.,TRBV10-1,.
CASSSPRTSGRADDTQYF,TGTGCCAGTAGTAGCCCCCGGACTAGCGGGAGGGCCGATGATACGCAGTATTTT,TRBJ2-3,TRBD2,TRBV19,.
CASSSRTSGTPNEQFF,TGTGCCAGTAGTAGTAGGACTAGCGGAACACCTAATGAGCAGTTCTTC,TRBJ2-1,TRBD2,TRBV19,.
CASKRDSYEQYF,TGTGCCAGCAAGAGAGATTCCTACGAGCAGTACTTC,TRBJ2-7,.,TRBV2,once
CASSPLLRSNQPQHF,TGTGCCAGCAGTCCCCTCCTACGGAGCAATCAGCCCCAGCATTTT,TRBJ1-5,.,TRBV2,.
CASSGRTSGRAILDEQFF,TGCGCCAGCAGCGGACGGACTAGCGGGAGGGCCATTTTGGATGAGCAGTTCTTC,TRBJ2-1,TRBD2,TRBV4-1,.
CASSSRQGTYEQYF,TGTGCCAGCAGCTCACGACAGGGGACGTACGAGCAGTACTTC,TRBJ2-7,TRBD1,TRBV5-6,.
CASSLVQGNEKLFF,TGCGCCAGCAGCTTGGTCCAGGGAAATGAAAAACTGTTTTTT,TRBJ1-4,.,TRBV5-1,.
CATSDFLRQAAYEQYF,TGTGCCACCAGTGATTTCCTCCGACAGGCAGCCTACGAGCAGTACTTC,TRBJ2-7,.,TRBV24-1,.
CASSLIGSVAGGYNEQFF,TGTGCCAGCAGCTTAATAGGCTCCGTAGCGGGAGGTTACAATGAGCAGTTCTTC,TRBJ2-1,TRBD2,TRBV7-3,.
CASSYSGRSEQYF,TGTGCCAGCAGCTATAGCGGGAGGAGTGAGCAGTACTTC,TRBJ2-7,TRBD2,TRBV11-2,.
CAISETRATNEKLFF,TGTGCCATCAGTGAGACGAGGGCAACTAATGAAAAACTGTTTTTT,TRBJ1-4,.,TRBV10-3,.
CASAARPAGQGAYEQYF,TGCGCCAGCGCCGCGCGCCCAGCGGGACAGGGGGCTTACGAGCAGTACTTC,TRBJ2-7,TRBD1,TRBV5-1,.
CASSPRDRTNTEAFF,TGTGCCAGTAGTCCCCGGGACAGGACTAACACTGAAGCTTTCTTT,TRBJ1-1,TRBD1,TRBV19,.
CSVALGTGRGETQYF,TGCAGCGTTGCCCTCGGGACAGGGAGGGGAGAGACCCAGTACTTC,TRBJ2-5,TRBD1,TRBV29-1,.
CASRLAGVNEQFF,TGTGCCAGCAGGCTAGCGGGAGTGAATGAGCAGTTCTTC,TRBJ2-1,TRBD2,TRBV28,.
CASSQVVGLATYEQYF,TGTGCCAGCAGCCAAGTAGTCGGACTAGCTACCTACGAGCAGTACTTC,TRBJ2-7,TRBD2,TRBV14,.
CASSYIDGTDLNEQFF,TGTGCCAGCAGTTATATTGACGGGACAGACCTCAATGAGCAGTTCTTC,TRBJ2-1,TRBD1,TRBV28,.
CASSLWVADGYTF,TGTGCCAGCAGTTTATGGGTTGCGGATGGCTACACCTTC,TRBJ1-2,.,TRBV28,.
CASSLAGGVADTQYF,TGTGCCAGCAGTTTAGCGGGAGGAGTCGCAGATACGCAGTATTTT,TRBJ2-3,TRBD2,TRBV27,.
CASGRDGQTQYF,TGTGCCAGTGGGAGGGACGGCCAGACCCAGTACTTC,TRBJ2-5,TRBD2,TRBV19,.
CSVGGSRASSSYEQYF,TGCAGCGTTGGCGGATCCAGGGCTTCTAGCTCCTACGAGCAGTACTTC,TRBJ2-7,.,TRBV29-1,.
CASSPRGSSYNSPLHF,TGTGCCAGCAGTCCAAGAGGAAGCTCCTATAATTCACCCCTCCACTTT,TRBJ1-6,.,TRBV13,once
CASTHNDRQITDTQYF,TGTGCCAGCACCCATAACGACAGACAGATCACAGATACGCAGTATTTT,TRBJ2-3,.,TRBV5-5,.
CSVGGLDPYEQYF,TGCAGCGTTGGGGGACTAGACCCCTACGAGCAGTACTTC,TRBJ2-7,TRBD2,TRBV29-1,once